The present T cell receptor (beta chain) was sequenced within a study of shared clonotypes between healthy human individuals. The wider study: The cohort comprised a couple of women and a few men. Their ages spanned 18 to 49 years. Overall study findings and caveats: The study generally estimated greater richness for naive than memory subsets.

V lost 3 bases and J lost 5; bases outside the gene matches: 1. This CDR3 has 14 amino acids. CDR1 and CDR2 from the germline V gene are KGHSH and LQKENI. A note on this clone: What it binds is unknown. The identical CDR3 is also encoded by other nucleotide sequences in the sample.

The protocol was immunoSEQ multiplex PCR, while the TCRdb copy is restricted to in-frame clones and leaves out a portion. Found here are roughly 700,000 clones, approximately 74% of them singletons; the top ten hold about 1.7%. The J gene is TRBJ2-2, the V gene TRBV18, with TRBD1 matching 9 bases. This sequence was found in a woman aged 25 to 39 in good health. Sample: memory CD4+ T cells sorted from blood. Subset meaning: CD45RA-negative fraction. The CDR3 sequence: CASSPGQGTGELFF. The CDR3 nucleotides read TGTGCCAGCTCACCCGGACAGGGGACCGGGGAGCTGTTTTTT.